The clone carrying this T cell receptor beta chain was found many times. This entry is derived from a study of Graves' ophthalmopathy and Graves' hyperthyroidism. TCR beta CDR3 amplification used RNA transcripts. HTBI primers served in a first-round RT-PCR, which a second-round multiplex PCR followed. TCRdb itself ran the multiplex PCR reads through MiXCR, one entry per CDR3 protein. The table shows over 200,000 distinct CDR3 sequences, with approximately 29% occurring only once. Germline CDR1 and CDR2: SEHNR and FQNEAQ (reference sequence). The junction had 1 base not matched to a gene; V was cut back by 4 bases and J by 3 bases. This CDR3 has 14 residues.

Sequencing was done on a sample of peripheral blood. V usage is TRBV7-9 and J usage is TRBJ2-2; 8 bases match TRBD1. This clonotype was sampled from a man aged 50-60 years with Graves' ophthalmopathy. The CDR3 DNA follows: TGTGCCAGCAGCTCACAGGGGGACACCGGGGAGCTGTTTTTT. This encodes CASSSQGDTGELFF.